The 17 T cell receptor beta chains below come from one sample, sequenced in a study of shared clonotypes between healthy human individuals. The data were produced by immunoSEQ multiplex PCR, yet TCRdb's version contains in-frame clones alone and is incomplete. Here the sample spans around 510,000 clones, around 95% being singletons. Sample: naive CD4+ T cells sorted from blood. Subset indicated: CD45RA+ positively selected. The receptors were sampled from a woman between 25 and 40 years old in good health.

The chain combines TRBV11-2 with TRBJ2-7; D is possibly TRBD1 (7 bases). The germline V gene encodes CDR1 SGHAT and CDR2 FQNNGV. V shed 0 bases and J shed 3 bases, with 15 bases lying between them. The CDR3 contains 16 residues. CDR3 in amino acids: CASSLDFSQGGYEQYF. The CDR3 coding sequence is TGTGCCAGCAGCTTAGATTTCAGTCAGGGGGGCTACGAGCAGTACTTC.

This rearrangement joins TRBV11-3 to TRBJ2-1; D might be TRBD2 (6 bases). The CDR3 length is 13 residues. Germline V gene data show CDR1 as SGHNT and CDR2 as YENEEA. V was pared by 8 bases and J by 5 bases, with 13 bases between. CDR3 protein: CASGLGGNNEQFF. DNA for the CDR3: TGTGCCAGCGGGCTAGGAGGGAACAATGAGCAGTTCTTC.

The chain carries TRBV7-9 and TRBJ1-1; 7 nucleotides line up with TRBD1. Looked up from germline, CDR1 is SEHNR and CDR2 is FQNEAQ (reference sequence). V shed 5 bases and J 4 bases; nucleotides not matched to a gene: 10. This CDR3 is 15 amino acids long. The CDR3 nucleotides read TGTGCCAGCAGCACTACAGGGGAACGGGGCACTGAAGCTTTCTTT. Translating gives CASSTTGERGTEAFF.

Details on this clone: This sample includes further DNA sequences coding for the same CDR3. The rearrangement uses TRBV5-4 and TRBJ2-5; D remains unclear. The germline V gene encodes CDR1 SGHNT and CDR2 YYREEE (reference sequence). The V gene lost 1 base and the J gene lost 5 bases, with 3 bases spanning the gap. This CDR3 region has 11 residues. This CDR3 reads CASSLQETQYF. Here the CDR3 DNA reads TGTGCCAGCAGCTTGCAGGAGACCCAGTACTTC.

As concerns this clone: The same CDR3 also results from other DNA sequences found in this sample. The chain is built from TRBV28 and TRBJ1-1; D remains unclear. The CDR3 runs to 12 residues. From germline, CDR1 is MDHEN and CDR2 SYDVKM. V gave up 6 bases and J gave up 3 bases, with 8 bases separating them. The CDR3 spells CASSLRHTEAFF. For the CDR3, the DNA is TGTGCCAGCAGCCTAAGGCACACTGAAGCTTTCTTT.

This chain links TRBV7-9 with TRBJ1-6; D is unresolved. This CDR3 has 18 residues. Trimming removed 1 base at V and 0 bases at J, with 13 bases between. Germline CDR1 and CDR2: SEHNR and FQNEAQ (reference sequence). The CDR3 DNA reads TGTGCCAGCAGCTTAGGGGCCTTCCCAAGCTCCTATAATTCACCCCTCCACTTT. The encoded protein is CASSLGAFPSSYNSPLHF.

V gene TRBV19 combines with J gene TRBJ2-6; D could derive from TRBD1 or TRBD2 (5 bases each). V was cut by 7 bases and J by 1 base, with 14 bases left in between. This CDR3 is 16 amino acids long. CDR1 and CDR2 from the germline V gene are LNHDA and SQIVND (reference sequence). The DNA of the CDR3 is TGTGCCAGTACCACCCCGAGGGGATCTGGGGCCAACGTCCTGACTTTC. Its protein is CASTTPRGSGANVLTF.

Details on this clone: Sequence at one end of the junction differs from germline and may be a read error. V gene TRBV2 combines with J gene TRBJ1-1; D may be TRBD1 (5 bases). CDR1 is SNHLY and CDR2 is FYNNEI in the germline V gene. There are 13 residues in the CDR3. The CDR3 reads CASREGENTEAFF. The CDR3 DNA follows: TGTGCCAGCAGAGAAGGGGAGAACACTGAAGCTTTCTTT.

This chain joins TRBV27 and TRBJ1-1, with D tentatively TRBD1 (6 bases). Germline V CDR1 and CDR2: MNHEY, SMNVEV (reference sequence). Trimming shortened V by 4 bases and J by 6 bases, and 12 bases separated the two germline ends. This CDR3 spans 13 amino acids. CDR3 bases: TGTGCCAGCAGTTCCACAGGGCTTCCTGAAGCTTTCTTT. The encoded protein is CASSSTGLPEAFF.

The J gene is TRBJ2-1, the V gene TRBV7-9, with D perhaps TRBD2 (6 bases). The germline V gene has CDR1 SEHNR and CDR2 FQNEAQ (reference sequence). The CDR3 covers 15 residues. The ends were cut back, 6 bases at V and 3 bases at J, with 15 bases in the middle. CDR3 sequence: CASRPGRDFYNEQFF. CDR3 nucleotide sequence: TGTGCCAGCAGGCCGGGGCGGGACTTCTACAATGAGCAGTTCTTC.

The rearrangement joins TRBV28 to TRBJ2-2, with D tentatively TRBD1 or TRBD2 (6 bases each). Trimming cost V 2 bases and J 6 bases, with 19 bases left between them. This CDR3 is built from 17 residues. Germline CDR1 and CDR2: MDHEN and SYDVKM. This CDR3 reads CASSLGGRRILSGELFF. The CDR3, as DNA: TGTGCCAGCAGTTTAGGGGGGCGTCGAATTTTGTCCGGGGAGCTGTTTTTT.

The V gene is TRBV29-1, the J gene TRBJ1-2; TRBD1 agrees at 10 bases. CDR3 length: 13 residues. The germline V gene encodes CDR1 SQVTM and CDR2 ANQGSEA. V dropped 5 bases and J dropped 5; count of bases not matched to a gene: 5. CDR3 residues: CSVKTGGGYGYTF. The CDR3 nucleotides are TGCAGCGTTAAGACAGGGGGCGGTTATGGCTACACCTTC.

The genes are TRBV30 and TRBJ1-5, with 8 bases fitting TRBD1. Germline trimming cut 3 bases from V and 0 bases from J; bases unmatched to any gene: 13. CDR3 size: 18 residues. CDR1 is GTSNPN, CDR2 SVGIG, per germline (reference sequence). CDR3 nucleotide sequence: TGTGCCTGGAGGGCCGGGACAGGATCCCTCAATAGCAATCAGCCCCAGCATTTT. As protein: CAWRAGTGSLNSNQPQHF.

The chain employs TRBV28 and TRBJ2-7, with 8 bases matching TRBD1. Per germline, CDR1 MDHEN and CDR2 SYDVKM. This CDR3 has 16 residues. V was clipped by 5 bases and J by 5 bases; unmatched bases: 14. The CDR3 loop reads CASSTGKTGVFHEQYF. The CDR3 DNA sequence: TGTGCCAGCAGTACGGGCAAGACAGGGGTATTCCACGAGCAGTACTTC.

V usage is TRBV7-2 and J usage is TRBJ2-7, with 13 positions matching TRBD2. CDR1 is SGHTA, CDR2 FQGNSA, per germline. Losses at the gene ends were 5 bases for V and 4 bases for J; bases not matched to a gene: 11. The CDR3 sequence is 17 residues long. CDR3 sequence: CASSRSELAGGPYEQYF. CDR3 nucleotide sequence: TGTGCCAGCAGCCGGTCAGAACTAGCGGGAGGGCCGTACGAGCAGTACTTC. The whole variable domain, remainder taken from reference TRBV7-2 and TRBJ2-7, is GAGVSQSPSNKVTEKGKDVELRCDPISGHTALYWYRQSLGQGLEFLIYFQGNSAPDKSGLPSDRFSAERTGGSVSTLTIQRTQQEDSAVYLCASSRSELAGGPYEQYFGPGTRLTVT.

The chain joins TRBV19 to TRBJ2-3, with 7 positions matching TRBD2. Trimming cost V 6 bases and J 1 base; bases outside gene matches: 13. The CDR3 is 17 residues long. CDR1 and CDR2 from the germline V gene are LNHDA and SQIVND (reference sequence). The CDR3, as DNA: TGTGCCAGTAGCAGTAATGGGGACTACCAACGCACAGATACGCAGTATTTT. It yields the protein CASSSNGDYQRTDTQYF. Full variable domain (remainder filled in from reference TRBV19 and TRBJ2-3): DGGITQSPKYLFRKEGQNVTLSCEQNLNHDAMYWYRQDPGQGLRLIYYSQIVNDFQKGDIAEGYSVSREKKESFPLTVTSAQKNPTAFYLCASSSNGDYQRTDTQYFGPGTRLTVL.

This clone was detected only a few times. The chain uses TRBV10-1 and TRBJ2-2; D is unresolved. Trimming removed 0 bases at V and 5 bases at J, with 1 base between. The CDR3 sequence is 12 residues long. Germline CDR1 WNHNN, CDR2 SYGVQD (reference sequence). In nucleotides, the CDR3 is TGCGCCAGCAGTGAGTCGACCGGGGAGCTGTTTTTT. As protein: CASSESTGELFF.